Listed here are 26 T cell receptor beta chains from one sample, sequenced in a study of spatial heterogeneity in lung cancer. Noted time point: sample taken at primary tumor resection. TCRdb fed the 5' RACE reads into MiXCR, producing one record per CDR3 protein. The table records roughly 760 distinct CDR3 sequences, over 9.5% of them present only once. Their target antigens are unknown. Findings and caveats of the study: In tumors, expanded intratumoral alpha and beta TCR counts tracked mutation counts.

The starting material was lung tumor tissue, obtained at surgery. These receptors originate from a male donor with early-stage non-small cell lung cancer.

Sample share makes this clonotype medium-sized (0.01 to 0.1%). A much bigger clone sits one base away, suggesting this may be a read error. The CDR3 region has the DNA TGCGCCAGCAGCTTAACCGGGACATGGGTCTACAATGAGCAGTTCTTC. Translating it yields CASSLTGTWVYNEQFF. The V and J genes are TRBV5-1 and TRBJ2-1; D possibly corresponds to TRBD1 (6 bases). Germline V CDR1 and CDR2: SGHRS, YFSETQ. V lost 2 bases and J 3 bases, leaving 15 bases between the germline ends. The CDR3 is made up of 16 amino acids.

This clonotype counts as medium-sized. The chain is built from TRBV19 and TRBJ2-3; D not certain. Trimming took off 1 base at V and 8 bases at J, with 13 bases between the two ends. This CDR3 has 14 residues. Germline V lookup: CDR1 LNHDA, CDR2 SQIVND (reference sequence). CDR3 coding DNA: TGTGCCAGTAGTATAGCGACTTCGTTTGTTACGCAGTATTTT. Amino acid sequence: CASSIATSFVTQYF.

The rearrangement joins TRBV2 to TRBJ2-2; D might be TRBD1 (6 bases). CDR1 is SNHLY and CDR2 is FYNNEI in the germline V gene. The CDR3 contains 14 residues. With 8 bases removed from V and 2 bases from J, the gap between germline ends came to 12 bases. The CDR3 sequence: CASRQELNTGELFF. The CDR3, as DNA: TGTGCCAGCCGACAGGAGCTAAACACCGGGGAGCTGTTTTTT.

Sample share makes this clonotype medium-sized. The chain carries TRBV7-2 and TRBJ2-1; the match to TRBD2 covers 13 bases. The CDR3 loop spans 16 amino acids. V shed 1 base and J 6 bases; nucleotides not matched to a gene: 3. The germline CDR1 and CDR2 sequences are SGHTA and FQGNSA. CDR3 DNA sequence: TGTGCCAGCAGCTTAGTACTAGCGGGGGGGCTCAATGAGCAGTTCTTC. Protein product: CASSLVLAGGLNEQFF.

This clonotype is classed as large (0.1 to 1%). CDR3 in DNA: TGTGCCAGCACCCCAGGCGTCAGCAATCAGCCCCAGCATTTT. It encodes CASTPGVSNQPQHF. The chain joins TRBV28 to TRBJ1-5, with D uncertain. The germline V and J ends were trimmed by 7 bases and 1 base, with 11 bases remaining between them. This CDR3 spans 14 amino acids. Germline loops: CDR1 MDHEN, CDR2 SYDVKM.

This clonotype is large. The V call is TRBV5-1, the J call TRBJ2-3; 8 bases are a match to TRBD2. Trimming cost V 3 bases and J 0 bases; bases outside gene matches: 6. This CDR3 is built from 16 residues. The germline V gene encodes CDR1 SGHRS and CDR2 YFSETQ. CDR3 DNA sequence: TGCGCCAGCAGCTACGTTAGCGGGGAGAGCACAGATACGCAGTATTTT. It translates to CASSYVSGESTDTQYF. The whole variable domain, remainder taken from reference TRBV5-1 and TRBJ2-3, is KAGVTQTPRYLIKTRGQQVTLSCSPISGHRSVSWYQQTPGQGLQFLFEYFSETQRNKGNFPGRFSGRQFSNSRSEMNVSTLELGDSALYLCASSYVSGESTDTQYFGPGTRLTVL.

This clonotype ranks as large (0.1 to 1%). The chain couples TRBV20-1 to TRBJ2-4; the D is unclear. The V gene's germline CDR1 is DFQATT and CDR2 SNEGSKA (reference sequence). The CDR3 sequence is 14 residues long. Trimming left V 3 bases short and J 0 bases short, with 9 bases between. The CDR3 is CSASWVIAKNIQYF. In nucleotides, the CDR3 is TGCAGTGCTAGTTGGGTAATAGCCAAAAACATTCAGTACTTC.

This clonotype is large within its sample. The J gene is TRBJ2-3, the V gene TRBV10-3; TRBD2 is a possible D gene (6 bases). Germline assignment: CDR1 ENHRY and CDR2 SYGVKD. Trimming shortened V by 2 bases and J by 0 bases, and 12 bases separated the two germline ends. This CDR3 region has 16 residues. CDR3 sequence: CAISEMTRTSTDTQYF. In nucleotides, the CDR3 is TGTGCCATCAGTGAGATGACTAGGACTAGCACAGATACGCAGTATTTT.

By its share, this clonotype is large. The J gene is TRBJ2-7, the V gene TRBV10-3, with D possibly matching TRBD1 (6 bases). The V gene lost 8 bases and the J gene lost 1 base, with 15 bases spanning the gap. CDR1 and CDR2 (germline): ENHRY, SYGVKD. The CDR3 sequence is 14 residues long. The CDR3 protein is CAIGSGARSYEQYF. The DNA of the CDR3 is TGTGCCATCGGGTCAGGGGCGCGGTCCTACGAGCAGTACTTC.

This clonotype was observed a single time. This chain connects TRBV28 to TRBJ1-2; D is perhaps TRBD1 (5 bases). This CDR3 is built from 14 residues. Germline CDR1 is MDHEN and CDR2 is SYDVKM. V shed 6 bases and J shed 10 bases, with 21 bases lying between them. The CDR3 bases are TGTGCCAGCAGGGTCCACGGGGCAGAACGGGACTACACCTTC. Residues: CASRVHGAERDYTF.

This clonotype is deemed large. J is TRBJ2-3 and V is TRBV6-5; D is perhaps TRBD2 (5 bases). Germline CDR1 reads MNHEY; CDR2 reads SVGAGI. The V and J ends lost 6 bases and 0 bases respectively, with 10 bases between them. CDR3 length: 14 amino acids. CDR3: CASRRARSTDTQYF. CDR3 bases: TGTGCCAGCAGGCGGGCCCGGAGCACAGATACGCAGTATTTT.

This clonotype is large (0.1 to 1%) within its sample. The V call is TRBV7-9, the J call TRBJ1-2, with a weak D call TRBD1 (5 bases). The ends were cut back, 3 bases at V and 8 bases at J, with 16 bases in the middle. The V gene's germline CDR1 is SEHNR and CDR2 FQNEAQ (reference sequence). The CDR3 is 14 residues long. The CDR3 here is CASSFGAGAVGYTF. The CDR3 DNA is TGTGCCAGCAGCTTTGGGGCAGGCGCGGTGGGCTACACCTTC.

As DNA, the CDR3 is TGTGCCAGCAGTTACGCACCCACTAGCGGCGAGACCCAGTACTTC. Translated, it gives CASSYAPTSGETQYF. The chain recombines TRBV6-2 or TRBV6-3 with TRBJ2-5; 8 bases are shared with TRBD2. The germline gives CDR1 MNHEY, CDR2 SVGEGT. The CDR3 sequence is 15 residues long. J lost 5 bases, V lost 2 bases, and 7 bases had no gene match.

This clonotype was seen only a few times. The chain joins TRBV29-1 to TRBJ1-4; 9 positions agree with TRBD1. The V gene's germline CDR1 is SQVTM and CDR2 ANQGSEA. There are 13 residues in the CDR3. J gave up 8 bases and V 3 bases, and 4 bases lay outside the gene matches. The CDR3 loop is CSVDRGQGEKLFF. CDR3 in DNA: TGCAGCGTTGACCGGGGACAGGGCGAAAAACTGTTTTTT.

The V gene is TRBV2, the J gene TRBJ2-2; D uncertain. Germline CDR1 is SNHLY and CDR2 is FYNNEI. Trimming removed 2 bases at V and 1 base at J, with 5 bases between. The CDR3 is 14 amino acids. The CDR3 nucleotides are TGTGCCAGCAGTGAATCCCGGAACACCGGGGAGCTGTTTTTT. As protein: CASSESRNTGELFF. Filled out from reference TRBV2 and TRBJ2-2, the complete variable domain reads EPEVTQTPSHQVTQMGQEVILRCVPISNHLYFYWYRQILGQKVEFLVSFYNNEISEKSEIFDDQFSVERPDGSNFTLKIRSTKLEDSAMYFCASSESRNTGELFFGEGSRLTVL.

There are a few counts of this clonotype. This chain connects TRBV20-1 to TRBJ2-3; D gene ambiguous. The CDR3 contains 12 residues. The V and J ends lost 6 bases and 5 bases respectively, with 12 bases between them. CDR1 and CDR2 (germline): DFQATT, SNEGSKA (reference sequence). CDR3 protein: CSAPHVKDTQYF. Here the CDR3 DNA reads TGCAGTGCCCCTCATGTTAAAGATACGCAGTATTTT.

The chain links TRBV11-2 to TRBJ2-7; D is unclear. Trimming took 7 bases from V and 0 from J, leaving 10 bases between them. CDR3 length: 13 residues. Germline values: CDR1 SGHAT, CDR2 FQNNGV. As DNA, the CDR3 is TGTGCCAGCACCCCCGGTACCTCCTACGAGCAGTACTTC. This sequence encodes CASTPGTSYEQYF.

Judged by abundance, this clonotype is medium-sized (0.01 to 0.1%). The rearrangement joins TRBV7-2 to TRBJ2-3, with 11 bases that match TRBD2. This CDR3 has 16 amino acids. CDR1 is SGHTA, CDR2 FQGNSA, per germline. J gave up 3 bases and V 3 bases, and 5 bases lay outside the gene matches. The CDR3 loop is CASSFFSSGRTDTQYF. CDR3 DNA sequence: TGTGCCAGCAGCTTTTTCTCTAGCGGGAGGACAGATACGCAGTATTTT.

This clonotype has just a few counts. The V and J genes are TRBV6-5 and TRBJ1-1; possible D gene TRBD1, 6 bases. Deletions cut 6 bases from V and 7 bases from J, with 12 bases between. The CDR3 sequence is 12 residues long. Per the germline V gene, CDR1 is MNHEY and CDR2 is SVGAGI. The DNA for the CDR3 is TGTGCCAGCAGCCTGGAACAGGGTGAAGCTTTCTTT. As protein: CASSLEQGEAFF.

The rearrangement links TRBV19 to TRBJ2-2; D uncertain. This CDR3 comprises 13 residues. Germline V gene data show CDR1 as LNHDA and CDR2 as SQIVND (reference sequence). V shed 4 bases and J shed 3 bases, with 6 bases lying between them. The DNA of the CDR3 is TGTGCCAGTAGTAAAGGTGACACCGGGGAGCTGTTTTTT. Its translation is CASSKGDTGELFF.

Relative to its sample, this clonotype is large. V usage is TRBV7-9 and J usage is TRBJ2-6; D gene ambiguous. Germline-derived CDR1 and CDR2 are SEHNR and FQNEAQ (reference sequence). The CDR3 totals 13 residues. The V end lost 5 bases, the J end lost 14 bases, and 16 bases lay between the germline ends. Written as DNA, the CDR3 is TGTGCCAGCAGCATCGGACGGGTTGGGATCCTGACTTTC. Residues: CASSIGRVGILTF.

This clonotype came up a few times. V and J are TRBV7-8 and TRBJ1-6; D is unresolved. Per germline, CDR1 SGHVS and CDR2 FQNEAQ. CDR3 length: 15 residues. V shed 1 base and J shed 4 bases, with 8 bases lying between them. The CDR3 nucleotides read TGTGCCAGCAGCTTAGAGGAGATTTATAATTCACCCCTCCACTTT. Its translation is CASSLEEIYNSPLHF.

The rearrangement joins TRBV3-1 to TRBJ2-3; 13 bases are shared with TRBD2. Germline loops: CDR1 LGHDT, CDR2 YNNKEL (reference sequence). This CDR3 region has 16 residues. The V and J ends lost 3 bases and 8 bases, in that order; junction bases with no gene match: 8. In DNA, the CDR3 is TGTGCCAGCAGCCATCGGACTAGCGGGGGAATGGGTACGCAGTATTTT. Residues: CASSHRTSGGMGTQYF.

Within the sample, this clonotype is medium-sized. V is TRBV12-3 or TRBV12-4 and J is TRBJ1-2; tentative D call: TRBD1 (6 bases). V was trimmed by 5 bases and J by 7 bases, leaving 14 bases between them. The CDR3 consists of 13 residues. DNA of the CDR3: TGTGCCAGCAGTCCGGTACAGGGAAGTGGCTACACCTTC. Protein: CASSPVQGSGYTF.

This clonotype is labeled large (0.1 to 1%). The chain has TRBV3-1 and TRBJ1-1, with a possible D match to TRBD1 (6 bases). Deletions cut 4 bases from V and 3 bases from J, with 12 bases between. CDR3 size: 14 residues. Germline values: CDR1 LGHDT, CDR2 YNNKEL (reference sequence). In nucleotides, the CDR3 is TGTGCCAGCAGCCCGCAGGGGAGGGACACTGAAGCTTTCTTT. Residues: CASSPQGRDTEAFF.

This clonotype is medium-sized within its sample. The chain couples TRBV11-1 to TRBJ2-3; TRBD2 aligns across 7 bases. CDR1 SGHAT and CDR2 FQDESV come from the germline V gene (reference sequence). The CDR3 has 17 residues. The J segment lost 3 bases and the V segment lost 4 bases, leaving 13 bases of the junction unmatched. Here the CDR3 reads CASSSLLAGRGTDTQYF. CDR3 bases: TGTGCCAGCAGCTCCCTGCTTGCTGGGAGGGGTACAGATACGCAGTATTTT.